These 7 T cell receptor beta chains share one sample of origin, sequenced in a study of T-cell reconstitution after alpha-beta-depleted transplantation in children. Preparing the TCRbeta library involved the use of unique molecular identifiers. TCRdb ran MiXCR on the PCR reads and lists one entry per CDR3 protein. The table lists about 200,000 distinct CDR3 sequences, just under 6.5% of them singletons. Source: PBMCs, taken before TCRalphabeta/CD19-depleted stem cell transplant. All receptors derive from a girl younger than two with combined immunodeficiency, due to receive a stem cell transplant.

The table lists this clonotype with a few counts. This chain connects TRBV12-3 or TRBV12-4 to TRBJ2-1; 8 nucleotides align to TRBD1. The length of the CDR3 is 12 residues. J lost 14 bases, V lost 4 bases, and 7 bases had no gene match. The CDR3 nucleotides are TGTGCCAGCAGTTCAAGAAACAGGGGGGAGTTCTTC. It yields the protein CASSSRNRGEFF.

In its sample, this clonotype was seen many times. V gene TRBV12-3 or TRBV12-4 combines with J gene TRBJ2-5; 7 bases fit TRBD2. The V and J ends lost 5 bases and 1 base, in that order; junction bases with no gene match: 7. This CDR3 spans 15 amino acids. CDR3: CASSPPTSTQETQYF. CDR3 coding DNA: TGTGCCAGCAGTCCGCCGACTAGCACCCAAGAGACCCAGTACTTC.

The sample holds many counts of this clonotype. This sequence joins TRBV7-6 and TRBJ2-1, with 10 bases aligning to TRBD2. With V trimmed by 3 bases and J by 9 bases, 5 bases remained unmatched. This CDR3 contains 14 residues. Germline-derived CDR1 and CDR2 are SGHVS and FNYEAQ. CDR3 nucleotides: TGTGCCAGCAGCTTGACTAGCGGGTTCACTGAGCAGTTCTTC. Protein sequence: CASSLTSGFTEQFF.

This clonotype appeared many times. The rearrangement joins TRBV20-1 to TRBJ2-7; 10 nucleotides align to TRBD2. There are 14 residues in the CDR3. CDR1 is DFQATT and CDR2 is SNEGSKA in the germline V gene (reference sequence). V shed 3 bases and J 2 bases; nucleotides not matched to a gene: 4. The CDR3 region has the DNA TGCAGTGCTAGGACCACTAGCGGGGCCTACGAGCAGTACTTC. Protein: CSARTTSGAYEQYF.

Ten or more counts support this clonotype. This rearrangement joins TRBV20-1 to TRBJ2-1; 8 nucleotides agree with TRBD2. Germline loops: CDR1 DFQATT, CDR2 SNEGSKA (reference sequence). Trimming removed 3 bases from V and 8 bases from J; junction bases left unmatched: 12. The CDR3 totals 15 residues. The DNA for the CDR3 is TGCAGTGCTAGTGATTACGGGCTAGCGGGCGATGAGCAGTTCTTC. Translating it yields CSASDYGLAGDEQFF.

This clonotype came up many times. This chain uses TRBV9 with TRBJ2-1; 7 bases match TRBD1. Unmatched junction bases numbered 7, after V lost 2 bases and J lost 2 bases. Germline CDR1 reads SGDLS; CDR2 reads YYNGEE. There are 16 residues in the CDR3. CDR3 bases: TGTGCCAGCAGCGTCTACCACAGGGGTACCTACAATGAGCAGTTCTTC. It translates to CASSVYHRGTYNEQFF.

The table lists this clonotype with many counts. This sequence joins TRBV12-3 or TRBV12-4 and TRBJ1-5; TRBD1 matches at 7 bases. The CDR3 runs 14 residues. V shed 6 bases and J 6 bases; nucleotides not matched to a gene: 8. CDR3 region: CASSRDRAGQPQHF. In nucleotides, the CDR3 is TGTGCCAGCAGCCGAGACAGGGCAGGTCAGCCCCAGCATTTT.